The 24 T cell receptor beta chains below all came from one sample that was sequenced in a study of response to subunit inactivated influenza vaccine (dated by TCRdb to the late 2010s). The library was obtained by RT-PCR. Sequencing relied on an Illumina HiSeq 2500. The public reads were quality trimmed at Q25 with fastp and then assembled into clones with MiXCR by TCRdb, keeping productive beta chains. Every CDR3 protein is listed once, alongside the most common genes and DNA of its rows. The sample yields 250,000 to 350,000 distinct CDR3 sequences; 20% to 25% were counted once. The ten largest clones add up to approximately 10% of the sample. This specimen was PBMCs from blood, taken 21 months after vaccination. Receptor source: a man between 50 and 75 years old who received an inactivated influenza vaccine. Donor details come from another sample of the same person, matched by shared clones.

The chain combines TRBV3-1 with TRBJ2-5; D is tentatively TRBD1 or TRBD2 (5 bases each). The germline CDR1 and CDR2 sequences are LGHDT and YNNKEL (reference sequence). Between the trimmed V and J ends, which lost 5 bases and 5 bases, there was a span of 15 bases. This CDR3 has 14 residues. The CDR3 here is CASSYRDGTETQYF. The CDR3, as DNA: TGTGCCAGCAGCTACCGGGACGGAACGGAGACCCAGTACTTC.

This clonotype was seen a handful of times. This chain uses TRBV6-2 or TRBV6-3 with TRBJ2-1; TRBD2 matches at 9 bases. Germline CDR1 MNHEY, CDR2 SVGEGT. V lost 6 bases to trimming and J lost 5 bases; unmatched junction nucleotides: 8. The CDR3 sequence is 15 residues long. CDR3 sequence: CASRPSGATDNEQFF. As DNA, the CDR3 is TGTGCCAGCAGGCCTAGCGGGGCCACAGACAATGAGCAGTTCTTC.

This clonotype came up many times. V usage is TRBV10-3 and J usage is TRBJ1-5; TRBD1 matches 11 bases. V lost 0 bases and J lost 2; bases outside the gene matches: 3. This CDR3 comprises 17 residues. Germline assignment: CDR1 ENHRY and CDR2 SYGVKD. The CDR3 reads CAISESPGQGGNQPQHF. In DNA form, the CDR3 reads TGTGCCATCAGTGAGTCGCCGGGACAGGGGGGCAATCAGCCCCAGCATTTT.

The chain is built from TRBV6-1 and TRBJ2-7; 9 nucleotides match TRBD2. The trim removed 6 bases at V and 4 bases at J, leaving 10 bases unmatched. In germline, CDR1 is MNHNS, CDR2 SASEGT. The CDR3 consists of 15 residues. CDR3 residues: CASRSLAGVRYEQYF. Here the CDR3 DNA reads TGTGCCAGCAGGTCGTTAGCGGGAGTTCGGTACGAGCAGTACTTC.

V is TRBV6-2 or TRBV6-3 and J is TRBJ1-1, with D hard to call. CDR1 and CDR2 (germline): MNHEY, SVGEGT. V shed 6 bases and J shed 0 bases, with 11 bases lying between them. The CDR3 covers 14 residues. The chain's CDR3 is CASSPRSVNTEAFF. The CDR3 region has the DNA TGTGCCAGCAGCCCCCGCTCGGTGAACACTGAAGCTTTCTTT.

This clonotype appeared a few times. This chain joins TRBV7-2 and TRBJ1-2; D may be TRBD1 (5 bases). Trimming left V 5 bases short and J 4 bases short, with 11 bases between. Per the germline V gene, CDR1 is SGHTA and CDR2 is FQGNSA. The CDR3 contains 13 residues. The CDR3 loop is CASSPRTPYGYTF. CDR3 nucleotide sequence: TGTGCCAGCAGCCCCCGGACACCCTATGGCTACACCTTC.

The chain is built from TRBV7-9 and TRBJ1-3; D perhaps matches TRBD1 (5 bases). This CDR3 contains 15 residues. CDR1 is SEHNR, CDR2 FQNEAQ, per germline (reference sequence). The germline V and J ends were trimmed by 5 bases and 1 base, with 12 bases remaining between them. The CDR3 DNA sequence: TGTGCCAGCAGCAGGGACTTCGGTTCTGGAAACACCATATATTTT. It specifies CASSRDFGSGNTIYF.

This clonotype was observed a few times. The chain uses TRBV5-1 and TRBJ2-7, with D perhaps TRBD1 or TRBD2 (5 bases each). Germline lookup yields CDR1 SGHRS and CDR2 YFSETQ. V was trimmed by 2 bases and J by 1 base, leaving 10 bases between them. The CDR3 contains 14 residues. CDR3 coding DNA: TGCGCCAGCAGCTTCCGGGACCCATCCTACGAGCAGTACTTC. It codes for CASSFRDPSYEQYF.

The gene calls are TRBV10-3 and TRBJ2-5; tentative D call: TRBD2 (7 bases). V was clipped by 11 bases and J by 4 bases, with 17 bases between them. Germline V lookup: CDR1 ENHRY, CDR2 SYGVKD. This CDR3 comprises 13 residues. The CDR3: CAADGGPGETQYF. The CDR3 region has the DNA TGTGCCGCGGACGGGGGGCCGGGAGAGACCCAGTACTTC.

This chain joins TRBV6-5 and TRBJ1-5, with a tentative D call TRBD1 (6 bases). CDR1 is MNHEY, CDR2 SVGAGI, per germline. The CDR3 is made up of 16 amino acids. Trimming shortened V by 0 bases and J by 3 bases, and 12 bases separated the two germline ends. In nucleotides, the CDR3 is TGTGCCAGCAGTTACTCGACAGGACGGCTCAATCAGCCCCAGCATTTT. Its protein product is CASSYSTGRLNQPQHF.

The V gene is TRBV6-1, the J gene TRBJ1-4, with D unresolved. CDR1 MNHNS and CDR2 SASEGT come from the germline V gene. V was cut by 6 bases and J by 8 bases, with 19 bases left in between. The CDR3 sequence is 15 residues long. The CDR3: CASSPVAQRWEKLFF. As DNA, the CDR3 is TGTGCCAGCAGCCCCGTGGCCCAACGGTGGGAAAAACTGTTTTTT.

The gene calls are TRBV4-2 and TRBJ2-7; D unclear. The germline V and J ends were trimmed by 0 bases and 0 bases, with 9 bases remaining between them. Germline V gene sequence: CDR1 LGHNA, CDR2 YNFKEQ. This CDR3 has 15 amino acids. In nucleotides, the CDR3 is TGTGCCAGCAGCCAAGAACGGGTAAGCTCCTACGAGCAGTACTTC. Its protein product is CASSQERVSSYEQYF.

The table lists this clonotype with a few counts. The chain carries TRBV28 and TRBJ1-5, with 7 bases that match TRBD1. CDR3 length: 17 residues. V lost 5 bases to trimming and J lost 5 bases; unmatched junction nucleotides: 15. CDR1 MDHEN and CDR2 SYDVKM come from the germline V gene. The CDR3 loop reads CASSPRQGGGLDQPQHF. The CDR3 coding sequence is TGTGCCAGCAGTCCCCGACAGGGTGGCGGCCTTGATCAGCCCCAGCATTTT. The full variable domain, its missing parts supplied by reference TRBV28 and TRBJ1-5, is DVKVTQSSRYLVKRTGEKVFLECVQDMDHENMFWYRQDPGLGLRLIYFSYDVKMKEKGDIPEGYSVSREKKERFSLILESASTNQTSMYLCASSPRQGGGLDQPQHFGDGTRLSIL.

The chain combines TRBV14 with TRBJ2-3; D perhaps matches TRBD2 (5 bases). This CDR3 contains 19 residues. CDR1 is SGHDN and CDR2 is FVKESK in the germline V gene. The V end lost 0 bases, the J end lost 1 base, and 20 bases lay between the germline ends. The CDR3 sequence: CASSQDRRGLGVRTDTQYF. Here the CDR3 DNA reads TGTGCCAGCAGCCAAGATCGCCGAGGACTGGGAGTTCGCACAGATACGCAGTATTTT.

The chain couples TRBV10-3 to TRBJ2-7; 9 bases map to TRBD1. Germline V gene data show CDR1 as ENHRY and CDR2 as SYGVKD. The CDR3 contains 14 residues. V trimming: 6 bases; J trimming: 6 bases; junction bases outside the gene matches: 9. CDR3 in DNA: TGTGCCATCAGGATGGGGACAGGGTCCCTCGAGCAGTACTTC. Protein product: CAIRMGTGSLEQYF.

The sample holds a few counts of this clonotype. V usage is TRBV18 and J usage is TRBJ2-1; D may match TRBD1 or TRBD2 (6 bases each). CDR1 and CDR2 (germline): KGHSH, LQKENI. The V and J ends lost 1 base and 9 bases respectively, with 13 bases between them. The CDR3 totals 14 residues. The CDR3, as DNA: TGTGCCAGCTCACCACGAGAAGGGGGGCGTGAGCAGTTCTTC. This sequence encodes CASSPREGGREQFF.

This sequence joins TRBV12-3 or TRBV12-4 and TRBJ1-5, with 8 positions matching TRBD1. V was clipped by 5 bases and J by 5 bases; unmatched bases: 5. The CDR3 has 14 residues. As DNA, the CDR3 is TGTGCCAGCAGTAAGACAGGGGTGGATCAGCCCCAGCATTTT. Translating gives CASSKTGVDQPQHF.

This clonotype has more than one count but fewer than ten. The rearrangement joins TRBV6-6 to TRBJ1-2; 10 bases fit TRBD1. The CDR3 contains 17 residues. J gave up 6 bases and V 2 bases, and 12 bases lay outside the gene matches. Germline assignment: CDR1 MNHNY and CDR2 SVGAGI (reference sequence). The CDR3 region is CASSYRDRGYLGDGYTF. CDR3 sequence (DNA): TGTGCCAGCAGTTACAGGGACAGGGGATATCTCGGGGATGGCTACACCTTC.

This clonotype has more than one count but fewer than ten. In nucleotides, the CDR3 is TGCGCCAGCAGCCCCCGCTCAAGACAGGGCACAGATACGCAGTATTTT. Residues: CASSPRSRQGTDTQYF. The rearrangement uses TRBV5-1 and TRBJ2-3, with D possibly TRBD1 on 6 matching bases. V lost 4 bases to trimming and J lost 1 base, with 16 bases between them. This CDR3 is 16 amino acids long. CDR1 is SGHRS, CDR2 YFSETQ, per germline.

This clonotype has only a few counts. The chain employs TRBV4-1 and TRBJ2-4; TRBD2 matches at 14 bases. V shed 4 bases and J 0 bases; nucleotides not matched to a gene: 8. CDR3 size: 19 residues. Germline CDR1 reads MGHRA; CDR2 reads YSYEKL. CDR3 region: CASSPGLAGVWLAKNIQYF. The DNA of the CDR3 is TGCGCCAGCAGCCCGGGACTAGCGGGAGTCTGGTTAGCCAAAAACATTCAGTACTTC.

This sequence joins TRBV5-6 and TRBJ1-1; D unresolved. The CDR3 covers 13 residues. Trimming pared 6 bases from V and 6 bases from J, leaving 15 bases between. Germline CDR1 reads SGHDT; CDR2 reads YYEEEE. CDR3 nucleotide sequence: TGTGCCAGCAATCCCCGCCCGGGCGCTGAAGCTTTCTTT. Its translation is CASNPRPGAEAFF.

This rearrangement joins TRBV28 to TRBJ1-4; D is uncertain. This CDR3 has 14 amino acids. The germline gives CDR1 MDHEN, CDR2 SYDVKM. Trimming cost V 5 bases and J 4 bases, with 11 bases left between them. The CDR3 loop reads CASSQSDFNEKLFF. In DNA form, the CDR3 reads TGTGCCAGCAGTCAGAGCGACTTTAATGAAAAACTGTTTTTT.

This clonotype was observed many times. The V call is TRBV6-1, the J call TRBJ1-4; D is unresolved. The V and J ends lost 5 bases and 1 base respectively, with 11 bases between them. This CDR3 has 15 residues. The germline V gene has CDR1 MNHNS and CDR2 SASEGT. CDR3 sequence: CASSPEGGTNEKLFF. The CDR3 DNA sequence: TGTGCCAGCAGTCCCGAGGGTGGAACTAATGAAAAACTGTTTTTT.

This clonotype was detected a few times. The rearrangement uses TRBV24-1 and TRBJ2-2, with D perhaps matching TRBD1 (5 bases). This CDR3 has 14 residues. Per germline, CDR1 KGHDR and CDR2 SFDVKD. The V and J ends lost 7 bases and 4 bases respectively, with 12 bases between them. DNA for the CDR3: TGTGCCACCAGGGGGAAGGGGTCCACCGGGGAGCTGTTTTTT. Amino acid sequence: CATRGKGSTGELFF.